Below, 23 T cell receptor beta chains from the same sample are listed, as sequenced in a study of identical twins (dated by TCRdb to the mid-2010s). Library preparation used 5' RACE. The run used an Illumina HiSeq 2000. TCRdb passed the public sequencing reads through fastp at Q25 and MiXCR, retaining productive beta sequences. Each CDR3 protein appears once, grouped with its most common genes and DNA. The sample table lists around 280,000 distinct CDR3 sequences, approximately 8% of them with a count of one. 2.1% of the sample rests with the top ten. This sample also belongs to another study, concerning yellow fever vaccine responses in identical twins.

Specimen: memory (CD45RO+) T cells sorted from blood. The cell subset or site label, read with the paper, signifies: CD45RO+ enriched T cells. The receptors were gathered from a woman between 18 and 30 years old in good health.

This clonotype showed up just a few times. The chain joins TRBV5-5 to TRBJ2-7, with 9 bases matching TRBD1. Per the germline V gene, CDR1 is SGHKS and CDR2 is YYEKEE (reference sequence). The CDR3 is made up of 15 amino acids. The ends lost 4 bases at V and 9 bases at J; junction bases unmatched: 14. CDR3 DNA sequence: TGTGCCAGCAGCCTGGAGGGACAGGGTCTTGGGGCGCAGTACTTC. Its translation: CASSLEGQGLGAQYF.

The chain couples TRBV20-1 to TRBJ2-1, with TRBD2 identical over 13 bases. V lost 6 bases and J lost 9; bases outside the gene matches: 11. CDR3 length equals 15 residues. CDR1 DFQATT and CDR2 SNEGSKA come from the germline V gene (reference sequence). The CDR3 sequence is CSAPPGLAGIGEQFF. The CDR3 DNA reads TGCAGTGCCCCTCCGGGACTAGCGGGAATAGGTGAGCAGTTCTTC.

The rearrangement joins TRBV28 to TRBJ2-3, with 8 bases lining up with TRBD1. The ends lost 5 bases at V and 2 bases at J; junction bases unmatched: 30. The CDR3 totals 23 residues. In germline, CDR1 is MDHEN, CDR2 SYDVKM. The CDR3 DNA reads TGTGCCAGCAGTGAGACTTCCGTCCCCCCCCTCCCGGAGGACAGGGCCCTCACAGATACGCAGTATTTT. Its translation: CASSETSVPPLPEDRALTDTQYF. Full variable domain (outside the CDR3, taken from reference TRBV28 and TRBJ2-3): DVKVTQSSRYLVKRTGEKVFLECVQDMDHENMFWYRQDPGLGLRLIYFSYDVKMKEKGDIPEGYSVSREKKERFSLILESASTNQTSMYLCASSETSVPPLPEDRALTDTQYFGPGTRLTVL.

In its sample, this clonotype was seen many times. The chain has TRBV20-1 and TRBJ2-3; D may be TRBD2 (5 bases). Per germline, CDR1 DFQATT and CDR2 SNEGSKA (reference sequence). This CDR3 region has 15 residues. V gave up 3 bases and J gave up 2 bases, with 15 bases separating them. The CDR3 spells CSARRQGLNTDTQYF. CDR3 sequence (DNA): TGCAGTGCTAGGCGCCAAGGACTGAACACAGATACGCAGTATTTT.

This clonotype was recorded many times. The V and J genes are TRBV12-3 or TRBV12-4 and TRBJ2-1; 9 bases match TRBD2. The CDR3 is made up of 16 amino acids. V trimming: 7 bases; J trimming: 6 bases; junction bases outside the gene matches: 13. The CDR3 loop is CASTTSGLAGSNEQFF. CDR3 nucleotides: TGTGCCAGCACCACATCTGGTCTAGCGGGGAGCAATGAGCAGTTCTTC.

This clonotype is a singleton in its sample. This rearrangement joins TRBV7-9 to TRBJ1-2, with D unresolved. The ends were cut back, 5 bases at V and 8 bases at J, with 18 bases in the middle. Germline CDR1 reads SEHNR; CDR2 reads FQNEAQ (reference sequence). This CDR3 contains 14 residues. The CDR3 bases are TGTGCCAGCAGCCCCCCGATGGGAACCTACGGCTACACCTTC. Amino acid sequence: CASSPPMGTYGYTF. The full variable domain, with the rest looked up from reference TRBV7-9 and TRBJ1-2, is DTGVSQNPRHKITKRGQNVTFRCDPISEHNRLYWYRQTLGQGPEFLTYFQNEAQLEKSRLLSDRFSAERPKGSFSTLEIQRTEQGDSAMYLCASSPPMGTYGYTFGSGTRLTVV.

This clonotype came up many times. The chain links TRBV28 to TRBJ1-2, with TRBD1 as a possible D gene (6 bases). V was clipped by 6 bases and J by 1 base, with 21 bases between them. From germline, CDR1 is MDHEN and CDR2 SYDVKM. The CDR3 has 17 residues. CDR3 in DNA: TGTGCCAGCAGGCCCCCGAAGGGGGGGTCTTTTAACTATGGCTACACCTTC. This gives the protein CASRPPKGGSFNYGYTF.

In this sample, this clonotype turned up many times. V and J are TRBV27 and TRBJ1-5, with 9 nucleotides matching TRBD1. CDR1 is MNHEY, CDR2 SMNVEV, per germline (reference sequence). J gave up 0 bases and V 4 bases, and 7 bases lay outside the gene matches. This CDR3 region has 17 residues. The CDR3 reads CASSSRTGAFSNQPQHF. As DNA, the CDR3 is TGTGCCAGCAGTTCCCGGACAGGGGCCTTTAGCAATCAGCCCCAGCATTTT.

The CDR3: CASSRGTGGNTEAFF. For the CDR3, the DNA is TGTGCCAGCAGCCGCGGGACAGGGGGAAACACTGAAGCTTTCTTT. The chain combines TRBV3-1 with TRBJ1-1; 11 nucleotides line up with TRBD1. V gave up 4 bases and J gave up 2 bases; unmatched junction bases: 3. The CDR3 covers 15 residues. The germline gives CDR1 LGHDT, CDR2 YNNKEL (reference sequence).

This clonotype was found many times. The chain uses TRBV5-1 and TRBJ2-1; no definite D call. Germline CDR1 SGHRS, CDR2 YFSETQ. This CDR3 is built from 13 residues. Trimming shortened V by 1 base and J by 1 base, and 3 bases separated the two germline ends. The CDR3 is CASSLPSYNEQFF. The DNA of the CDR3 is TGCGCCAGCAGCTTGCCGTCCTACAATGAGCAGTTCTTC.

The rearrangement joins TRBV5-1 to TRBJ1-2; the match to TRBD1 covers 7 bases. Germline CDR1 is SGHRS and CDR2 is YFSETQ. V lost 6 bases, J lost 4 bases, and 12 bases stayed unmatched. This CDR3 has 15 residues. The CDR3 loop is CASTLGQSTGYGYTF. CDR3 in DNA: TGCGCCAGCACCCTGGGACAGTCCACGGGCTATGGCTACACCTTC.

The CDR3 spells CASSDYYGYTF. The DNA of the CDR3 is TGTGCCAGCAGTGATTACTATGGCTACACCTTC. The chain is built from TRBV6-1 and TRBJ1-2; D unclear. This CDR3 region has 11 residues. V lost 3 bases to trimming and J lost 3 bases, with 2 bases between them. The germline V gene has CDR1 MNHNS and CDR2 SASEGT.

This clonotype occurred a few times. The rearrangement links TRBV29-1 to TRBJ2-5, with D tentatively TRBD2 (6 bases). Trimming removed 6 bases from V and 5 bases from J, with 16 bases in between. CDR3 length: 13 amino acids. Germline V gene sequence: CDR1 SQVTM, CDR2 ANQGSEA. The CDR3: CSVAHGGRETQYF. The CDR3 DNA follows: TGCAGCGTCGCCCACGGGGGTCGGGAGACCCAGTACTTC.

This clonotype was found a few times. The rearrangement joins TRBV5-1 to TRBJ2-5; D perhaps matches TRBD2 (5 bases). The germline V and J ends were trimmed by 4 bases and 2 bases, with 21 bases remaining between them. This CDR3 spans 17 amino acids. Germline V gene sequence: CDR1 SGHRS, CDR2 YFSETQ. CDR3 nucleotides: TGCGCCAGCAGCGTAGGGAGTGTGGCCCTAGGACAAGAGACCCAGTACTTC. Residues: CASSVGSVALGQETQYF.

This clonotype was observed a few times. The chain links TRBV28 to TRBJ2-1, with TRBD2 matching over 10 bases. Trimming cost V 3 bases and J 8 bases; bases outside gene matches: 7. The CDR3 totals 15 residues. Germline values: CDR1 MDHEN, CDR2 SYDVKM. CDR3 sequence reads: CASSFLAGVRDEQFF. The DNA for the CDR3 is TGTGCCAGCAGTTTTCTAGCGGGAGTTAGGGATGAGCAGTTCTTC.

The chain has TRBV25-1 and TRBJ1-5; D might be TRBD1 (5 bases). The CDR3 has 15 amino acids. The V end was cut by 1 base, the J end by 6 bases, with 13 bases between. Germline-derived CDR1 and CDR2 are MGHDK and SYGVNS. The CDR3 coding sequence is TGTGCCAGCAGTGAATCCACCGGGGGTCCTCAGCCCCAGCATTTT. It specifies CASSESTGGPQPQHF.

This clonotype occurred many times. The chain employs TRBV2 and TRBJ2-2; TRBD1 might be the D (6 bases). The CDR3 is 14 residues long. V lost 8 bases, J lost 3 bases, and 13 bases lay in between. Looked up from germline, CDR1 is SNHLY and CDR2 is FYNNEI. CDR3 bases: TGTGCCAGCTCCCAGGGGATCGACACCGGGGAGCTGTTTTTT. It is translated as CASSQGIDTGELFF.

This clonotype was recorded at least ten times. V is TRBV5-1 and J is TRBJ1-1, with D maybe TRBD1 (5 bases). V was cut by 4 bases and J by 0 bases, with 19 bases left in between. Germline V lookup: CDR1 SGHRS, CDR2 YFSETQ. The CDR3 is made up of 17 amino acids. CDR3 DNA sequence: TGCGCCAGCAGCGCCCTAGGGGCCGGTCTCATGAACACTGAAGCTTTCTTT. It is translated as CASSALGAGLMNTEAFF.

The CDR3 DNA is TGTGCCAATATGGACTTGTGGACACAGAACACCGGGGAGCTGTTTTTT. Translating it yields CANMDLWTQNTGELFF. V and J are TRBV21-1 and TRBJ2-2; the table's D call, TRBD1, has no DNA check behind it. TRBV21-1 is a recognized pseudogene. There are 16 residues in the CDR3.

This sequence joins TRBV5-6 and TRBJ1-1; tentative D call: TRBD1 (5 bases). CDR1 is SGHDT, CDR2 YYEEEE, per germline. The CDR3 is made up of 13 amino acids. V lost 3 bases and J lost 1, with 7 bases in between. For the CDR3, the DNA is TGTGCCAGCAGCTGGGGGGAGAACACTGAAGCTTTCTTT. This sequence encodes CASSWGENTEAFF.

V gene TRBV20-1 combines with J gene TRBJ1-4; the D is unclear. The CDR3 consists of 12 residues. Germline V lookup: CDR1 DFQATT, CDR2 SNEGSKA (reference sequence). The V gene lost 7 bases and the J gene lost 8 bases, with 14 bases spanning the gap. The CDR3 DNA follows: TGCAGTGTAAGGGCGTTTCACGAAAAACTGTTTTTT. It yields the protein CSVRAFHEKLFF.

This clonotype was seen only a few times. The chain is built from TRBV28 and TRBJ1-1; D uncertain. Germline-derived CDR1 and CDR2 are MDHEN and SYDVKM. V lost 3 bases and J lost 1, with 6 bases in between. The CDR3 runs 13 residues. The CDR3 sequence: CASSFTQNTEAFF. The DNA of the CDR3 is TGTGCCAGCAGTTTCACCCAGAACACTGAAGCTTTCTTT.

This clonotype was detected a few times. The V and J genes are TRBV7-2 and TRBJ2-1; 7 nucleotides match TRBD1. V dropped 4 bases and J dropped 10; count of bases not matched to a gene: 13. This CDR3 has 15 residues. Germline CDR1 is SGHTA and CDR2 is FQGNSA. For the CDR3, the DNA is TGTGCCAGCAGCTCGCCCAACGAGGGGGCTCGAGAGCAGTTCTTC. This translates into CASSSPNEGAREQFF. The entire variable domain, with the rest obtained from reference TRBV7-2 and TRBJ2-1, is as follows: GAGVSQSPSNKVTEKGKDVELRCDPISGHTALYWYRQSLGQGLEFLIYFQGNSAPDKSGLPSDRFSAERTGGSVSTLTIQRTQQEDSAVYLCASSSPNEGAREQFFGPGTRLTVL.